A few counts support the clone carrying this T cell receptor beta chain. Antigen specificity is unknown. Donors comprised only Caucasian adults living in Nashville, Tennessee. This sample was taken from a study of shared clonotypes between healthy human individuals. This CDR3 has 13 amino acids. The germline V gene has CDR1 SNHLY and CDR2 FYNNEI. Between the trimmed V and J ends, which lost 8 bases and 5 bases, there was a span of 15 bases. Regarding the study as a whole: Clonotypes not shared had lower generation probabilities than those common to all four donors. Collection of samples was limited to blood; tissue repertoires likely differ.

Produced via immunoSEQ multiplex PCR; TCRdb's table is partial and in-frame only. Here the sample spans about 1.1 million clones, about 72% being singletons. The chain couples TRBV2 to TRBJ1-1; no clear D. Specimen: memory CD4+ T cells from PBMCs. Stated subset: CD45RA-negative fraction. The sequence derives from a man between 18 and 29 years old in good health. Some clones in this sample may be carry-over from other donors' samples. CDR3 protein: CASGGDSKTEAFF. The CDR3, as DNA: TGTGCCAGCGGCGGGGATTCCAAGACTGAAGCTTTCTTT.